The 32 T cell receptor beta chains below were found in one sample sequenced in a study of T cells in Graves' hyperthyroidism and ophthalmopathy. Amplification targeted TCR beta CDR3 regions from RNA transcripts. When the TCR CDR3 underwent first-round RT-PCR, the HTBI primer set was used. One entry per CDR3 protein results from TCRdb running MiXCR on the multiplex PCR reads. There are more than 300,000 distinct CDR3 sequences in the sample; around a sixth occur only once, and 35% to 50% lies in the top ten. The specimen was blood. The receptors were sampled from a man between 18 and 29 years old with Graves' ophthalmopathy.

The chain combines TRBV9 with TRBJ1-1; 10 nucleotides line up with TRBD1. CDR1 SGDLS and CDR2 YYNGEE come from the germline V gene. V was pared by 0 bases and J by 6 bases, with 17 bases of the junction left unmatched. CDR3 length: 19 residues. CDR3 sequence (DNA): TGTGCCAGCAGCGTAGGGGGACAGGGGTTGGTAAGCGCACACGCTGAAGCTTTCTTT. Residues: CASSVGGQGLVSAHAEAFF. The entire variable domain, with the rest obtained from reference TRBV9 and TRBJ1-1, is as follows: DSGVTQTPKHLITATGQRVTLRCSPRSGDLSVYWYQQSLDQGLQFLIQYYNGEERAKGNILERFSAQQFPDLHSELNLSSLELGDSALYFCASSVGGQGLVSAHAEAFFGQGTRLTVV.

Ten or more counts support this clonotype. The rearrangement joins TRBV27 to TRBJ1-2, with TRBD1 as a possible D gene (5 bases). V lost 5 bases to trimming and J lost 2 bases, with 15 bases between them. There are 15 residues in the CDR3. Germline V gene sequence: CDR1 MNHEY, CDR2 SMNVEV (reference sequence). The CDR3: CASSPWGGGNYGYTF. In nucleotides, the CDR3 is TGTGCCAGCAGTCCCTGGGGGGGAGGAAACTATGGCTACACCTTC.

This clonotype was detected ten times or more. The rearrangement links TRBV20-1 to TRBJ1-1, with 9 bases matching TRBD1. Per germline, CDR1 DFQATT and CDR2 SNEGSKA (reference sequence). The CDR3 is 15 amino acids. With 0 bases clipped from V and 3 bases from J, the junction kept 5 bases outside the gene matches. The CDR3 loop is CSAREGTGKYTEAFF. In nucleotides, the CDR3 is TGCAGTGCTAGAGAGGGGACAGGGAAGTACACTGAAGCTTTCTTT.

This clonotype showed up just a few times. The J gene is TRBJ2-3, the V gene TRBV6-5, with D perhaps TRBD2 (7 bases). The CDR3 has 16 residues. Germline loops: CDR1 MNHEY, CDR2 SVGAGI. Trimming took 0 bases from V and 2 from J, leaving 12 bases between them. The CDR3 sequence is CASSYSGGANTDTQYF. CDR3 sequence (DNA): TGTGCCAGCAGTTACTCAGGGGGGGCCAACACAGATACGCAGTATTTT.

In regard to this clonotype: This clone may be a read error of a much larger clone one base away. V usage is TRBV20-1 and J usage is TRBJ2-7, with 9 bases aligning to TRBD1. The CDR3 loop spans 15 amino acids. With V trimmed by 0 bases and J by 7 bases, 10 bases remained unmatched. Looked up from germline, CDR1 is DFQATT and CDR2 is SNEGSKA (reference sequence). CDR3 protein: CSARDRDRVANEQYF. In DNA, the CDR3 is TGCAGTGCTAGAGATAGGGACAGGGTGGCAAATGAGCAGTACTTC.

This clonotype has just a few counts. Given a much more abundant clone one base away, this may be a read error. The chain has TRBV12-3 or TRBV12-4 and TRBJ2-3; TRBD2 matches at 12 bases. The trim removed 7 bases at V and 6 bases at J, leaving 11 bases unmatched. The CDR3 has 16 residues. DNA for the CDR3: TGTGCCAGCACCCTCGGACTAGCGGGGCCTGAGGATACGCAGTATTTT. Protein product: CASTLGLAGPEDTQYF.

This chain joins TRBV19 and TRBJ1-1; D is ambiguous. This CDR3 is built from 14 residues. Germline V gene sequence: CDR1 LNHDA, CDR2 SQIVND (reference sequence). Trimming shortened V by 1 base and J by 4 bases, and 10 bases separated the two germline ends. This chain's CDR3 is CASSIASRITEAFF. CDR3 nucleotides: TGTGCCAGTAGTATAGCCTCACGGATCACTGAAGCTTTCTTT.

The chain links TRBV6-1 to TRBJ1-2, with 9 positions matching TRBD1. Trimming cost V 6 bases and J 8 bases; bases outside gene matches: 10. Germline V gene data show CDR1 as MNHNS and CDR2 as SASEGT. The CDR3 spans 14 residues. DNA for the CDR3: TGTGCCAGCAGCCAGGAACAGGGGGCTCGGGGCTACACCTTC. It is translated as CASSQEQGARGYTF.

This clonotype came up a few times. This chain joins TRBV6-1 and TRBJ1-4; D unresolved. CDR3 length equals 15 residues. Germline CDR1 is MNHNS and CDR2 is SASEGT. V lost 5 bases and J 0 bases, leaving 10 bases between the germline ends. In DNA, the CDR3 is TGTGCCAGCAGTTCGAGCACTGCAACTAATGAAAAACTGTTTTTT. Its translation is CASSSSTATNEKLFF.

The chain uses TRBV2 and TRBJ2-5; D is perhaps TRBD2 (7 bases). The CDR3 is 12 amino acids. The germline V gene has CDR1 SNHLY and CDR2 FYNNEI. Trimming took off 8 bases at V and 3 bases at J, with 10 bases between the two ends. CDR3 in amino acids: CASRGAEETQYF. The DNA of the CDR3 is TGTGCCAGCCGGGGGGCGGAAGAGACCCAGTACTTC.

This clonotype was recorded at least ten times. The chain couples TRBV24-1 to TRBJ2-3; no clear D gene. Trimming shortened V by 1 base and J by 2 bases, and 15 bases separated the two germline ends. Germline V CDR1 and CDR2: KGHDR, SFDVKD. There are 17 residues in the CDR3. The CDR3 DNA is TGTGCCACCAGTGATTTAGGTCCAGGACGGCACACAGATACGCAGTATTTT. Translation gives CATSDLGPGRHTDTQYF.

The table lists this clonotype with a count of one. The chain employs TRBV10-3 and TRBJ1-1; D is undetermined. Germline V gene lookup returns CDR1 ENHRY and CDR2 SYGVKD. The length of the CDR3 is 13 residues. V was cut by 3 bases and J by 12 bases, with 17 bases left in between. The CDR3 DNA reads as TGTGCCATCAGTGATCGGCGTTTGGGGTCAACTTTCTTT. As protein: CAISDRRLGSTFF.

Many counts were recorded for this clonotype. V is TRBV12-3 or TRBV12-4 and J is TRBJ1-3, with a possible D match to TRBD1 (5 bases). This CDR3 has 16 residues. Trimming took off 3 bases at V and 3 bases at J, with 15 bases between the two ends. The CDR3 DNA reads as TGTGCCAGCAGTTTTTCAGGGTCTGACCTTGGAAACACCATATATTTT. Translation: CASSFSGSDLGNTIYF.

This clonotype was detected many times. The chain links TRBV12-3 or TRBV12-4 to TRBJ2-1; 9 nucleotides match TRBD2. J was trimmed by 5 bases and V by 6 bases; bases with no gene match: 8. The CDR3 is 15 amino acids. CDR3 protein: CASSWRGGANNEQFF. As DNA, the CDR3 is TGTGCCAGCAGCTGGCGGGGGGGGGCGAACAATGAGCAGTTCTTC.

CDR3 amino acids: CASSVGPGAEKLFF. The CDR3 DNA is TGTGCCAGCAGCGTAGGGCCAGGGGCTGAAAAACTGTTTTTT. V and J are TRBV7-9 and TRBJ1-4, with TRBD1 as a possible D gene (6 bases). The CDR3 covers 14 residues. V was trimmed by 5 bases and J by 7 bases, leaving 14 bases between them. The V gene's germline CDR1 is SEHNR and CDR2 FQNEAQ (reference sequence).

This clonotype was counted at least ten times. This rearrangement joins TRBV20-1 to TRBJ2-7; TRBD2 matches at 11 bases. Germline CDR1 is DFQATT and CDR2 is SNEGSKA (reference sequence). The CDR3 consists of 16 residues. Trimming removed 5 bases from V and 2 bases from J; junction bases left unmatched: 11. DNA for the CDR3: TGCAGTGCTGGGGGGTCGACTAGCGGGGCAACCTACGAGCAGTACTTC. It translates to CSAGGSTSGATYEQYF.

In its sample, this clonotype was seen many times. The rearrangement uses TRBV5-1 and TRBJ2-5, with TRBD2 identical over 12 bases. This CDR3 region has 16 residues. Germline CDR1 is SGHRS and CDR2 is YFSETQ. V was clipped by 4 bases and J by 2 bases; unmatched bases: 6. CDR3 residues: CASSLPGLAGQETQYF. CDR3 sequence (DNA): TGCGCCAGCAGCCTCCCCGGACTAGCGGGGCAAGAGACCCAGTACTTC.

The sample holds many counts of this clonotype. This chain links TRBV18 with TRBJ2-1; D unresolved. In germline, CDR1 is KGHSH, CDR2 LQKENI. The V and J ends lost 0 bases and 12 bases respectively, with 9 bases between them. The CDR3 covers 12 residues. This CDR3 reads CASSPPEFRQFF. CDR3 nucleotides: TGTGCCAGCTCACCACCGGAATTCCGGCAGTTCTTC.

This clonotype came up a few times. This chain joins TRBV12-3 or TRBV12-4 and TRBJ1-2; TRBD1 might be the D (5 bases). V shed 6 bases and J shed 8 bases, with 16 bases lying between them. The CDR3 loop spans 13 amino acids. CDR3 bases: TGTGCCAGCAGCTACGACCGGGGGGGGGGCTACACCTTC. It translates to CASSYDRGGGYTF.

This clonotype occurred a few times. The V gene is TRBV4-1, the J gene TRBJ2-7; TRBD2 matches at 8 bases. CDR1 and CDR2 from the germline V gene are MGHRA and YSYEKL. V shed 1 base, J shed 1 base, and the junction held 6 bases outside the gene matches. The CDR3 is 16 residues long. CDR3 loop: CASSQGTAGVSYEQYF. DNA of the CDR3: TGCGCCAGCAGCCAAGGGACAGCGGGGGTATCCTACGAGCAGTACTTC.

V is TRBV15 and J is TRBJ1-2; D unclear. The CDR3 consists of 13 residues. Between the trimmed V and J ends, which lost 0 bases and 7 bases, there was a span of 9 bases. CDR1 and CDR2 (germline): LNHNV, YYDKDF (reference sequence). This CDR3 reads CATSRDEESGYTF. The CDR3 DNA reads as TGTGCCACCAGCAGAGATGAAGAAAGTGGCTACACCTTC.

This clonotype has a count of ten or more. The chain is built from TRBV5-1 and TRBJ2-7; D possibly corresponds to TRBD2 (6 bases). V gave up 3 bases and J gave up 3 bases, with 13 bases separating them. This CDR3 region has 14 residues. The germline CDR1 and CDR2 sequences are SGHRS and YFSETQ. CDR3 in amino acids: CASSSDYQVYEQYF. For the CDR3, the DNA is TGCGCCAGCAGCTCGGACTACCAGGTCTACGAGCAGTACTTC.

This clonotype was found many times. The chain recombines TRBV6-2 or TRBV6-3 with TRBJ1-1, with 8 bases matching TRBD1. The CDR3 consists of 14 residues. Germline assignment: CDR1 MNHEY and CDR2 SVGEGT. V dropped 5 bases and J dropped 8; count of bases not matched to a gene: 10. The CDR3 DNA is TGTGCCAGCAGTCCCGGGACAGGCTTCAAGGAAGCTTTCTTT. Translation gives CASSPGTGFKEAFF.

This chain links TRBV9 with TRBJ2-7, with a weak D call TRBD2 (5 bases). The germline V and J ends were trimmed by 0 bases and 5 bases, with 12 bases remaining between them. This CDR3 region has 14 residues. Germline V gives CDR1 SGDLS, CDR2 YYNGEE. DNA of the CDR3: TGTGCCAGCAGCGTAGTGGACGGGCGGGACGAGCAGTACTTC. This encodes CASSVVDGRDEQYF.

This clonotype was counted a few times. The chain is built from TRBV6-5 and TRBJ2-1; no firm D call. CDR1 is MNHEY, CDR2 SVGAGI, per germline. The V end lost 2 bases, the J end lost 7 bases, and 6 bases lay between the germline ends. The CDR3 has 12 amino acids. The CDR3 here is CASSYGGNEQFF. DNA for the CDR3: TGTGCCAGCAGTTACGGTGGAAATGAGCAGTTCTTC.

The gene calls are TRBV6-2 or TRBV6-3 and TRBJ1-4; no definite D call. The V gene's germline CDR1 is MNHEY and CDR2 SVGEGT. The CDR3 is 16 amino acids. The ends were cut back, 0 bases at V and 0 bases at J, with 8 bases in the middle. CDR3 in DNA: TGTGCCAGCAGTTACTCGACGTCTGCAACTAATGAAAAACTGTTTTTT. Protein product: CASSYSTSATNEKLFF.

This clonotype came up many times. CDR3 in amino acids: CASSYPGTGGVGSYNEQFF. Written as DNA, the CDR3 is TGTGCCAGCAGTTACCCCGGGACAGGGGGCGTCGGCTCCTACAATGAGCAGTTCTTC. V gene TRBV6-5 combines with J gene TRBJ2-1; 12 bases are a match to TRBD1. V lost 2 bases and J lost 0; bases outside the gene matches: 8. CDR1 and CDR2 from the germline V gene are MNHEY and SVGAGI. The CDR3 has 19 residues.

The chain combines TRBV2 with TRBJ1-2; 9 bases line up with TRBD1. CDR3 length equals 15 residues. Germline V gene lookup returns CDR1 SNHLY and CDR2 FYNNEI. Losses at the gene ends were 6 bases for V and 6 bases for J; bases not matched to a gene: 11. This chain's CDR3 is CASSAHRDRVDGYTF. The DNA of the CDR3 is TGTGCCAGCAGCGCCCACCGGGACAGGGTGGATGGCTACACCTTC.

CDR3 bases: TGTGCCAGCATTAGGGGTGGTCAAGGAAATGAGCAGTTCTTC. It yields the protein CASIRGGQGNEQFF. The chain couples TRBV5-4 to TRBJ2-1, with a possible D match to TRBD1 (5 bases). The CDR3 covers 14 residues. Between the trimmed V and J ends, which lost 6 bases and 7 bases, there was a span of 17 bases. Germline CDR1 is SGHNT and CDR2 is YYREEE (reference sequence).

This clonotype was seen at least ten times. V and J are TRBV5-5 and TRBJ1-1; D not certain. This CDR3 has 14 amino acids. V shed 0 bases and J shed 3 bases, with 9 bases lying between them. Looked up from germline, CDR1 is SGHKS and CDR2 is YYEKEE (reference sequence). The CDR3 sequence: CASSLGQLDTEAFF. Here the CDR3 DNA reads TGTGCCAGCAGCTTGGGTCAGCTTGACACTGAAGCTTTCTTT.

This clonotype was seen repeatedly, ten times or more. The rearrangement links TRBV12-3 or TRBV12-4 to TRBJ1-2; D is unclear. CDR3 length: 13 residues. Trimming pared 3 bases from V and 8 bases from J, leaving 13 bases between. The CDR3 nucleotides are TGTGCCAGCAGTTTTGAGCGCCCGGGGGGCTACACCTTC. Translating it yields CASSFERPGGYTF.

This clonotype was counted at least ten times. The junction does not match germline at one end; this may be a read error. The chain uses TRBV2 and TRBJ1-5, with no clear D. Per germline, CDR1 SNHLY and CDR2 FYNNEI. The CDR3 is 14 amino acids. CDR3 nucleotide sequence: TGTGCCAGCAGGGAAGACACCCGCAATCAGCCCCAGCATTTT. This codes for CASREDTRNQPQHF.